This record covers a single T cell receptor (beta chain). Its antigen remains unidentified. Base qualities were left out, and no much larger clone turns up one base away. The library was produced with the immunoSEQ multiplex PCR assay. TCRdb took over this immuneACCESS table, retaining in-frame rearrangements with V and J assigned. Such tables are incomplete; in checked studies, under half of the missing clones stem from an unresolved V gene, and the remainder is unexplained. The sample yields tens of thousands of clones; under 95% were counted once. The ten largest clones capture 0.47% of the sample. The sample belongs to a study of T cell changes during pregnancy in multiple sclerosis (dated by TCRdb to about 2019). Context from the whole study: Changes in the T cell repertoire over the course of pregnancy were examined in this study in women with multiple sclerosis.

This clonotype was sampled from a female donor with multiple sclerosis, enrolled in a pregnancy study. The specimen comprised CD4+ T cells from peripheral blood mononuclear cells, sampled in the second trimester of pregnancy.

The CDR3 corresponds to CASSPLRGGYEQYF. The nucleotides are TGTGCCAGCAGCCCTTTGCGGGGCGGCTACGAGCAGTACTTC. The sequence joins TRBV7-2 to TRBJ2-7; the best D guess is TRBD2, with 6 bases matching. A distance of 14 bases separates the germline ends of V and J, which lose 5 bases and 3 bases respectively. The CDR3 holds 14 amino acids from the cysteine to the phenylalanine. Of the read, only the CDR3 DNA is kept; its 42 bases are in frame from base 1. According to the germline V gene, CDR1 reads SGHTA and CDR2 reads FQGNSA.